A selection of T cell receptor beta chains follows, all from one sample in a study of OX40 agonist ivuxolimab in advanced cancers. Produced via immunoSEQ multiplex PCR; TCRdb's table is partial and in-frame only. The table shows fewer than 70,000 clones, with approximately 90% occurring only once. The sequences come from CD4+ or CD8+ T cells sorted from blood, collected in a trial of the OX40 agonist ivuxolimab. The receptors come from an adult with an advanced solid tumor such as melanoma, head and neck, liver or kidney cancer. Both conserved end residues are part of each CDR3. The D gene is left open where the match is weak. Where a row states a size, it is once, few, many or the class of an expanded clone; other rows omit it.

size,D,V,J,DNA,CDR3
.,TRBD1,TRBV27,TRBJ2-3,TGTGGGACTGGACAGGGAAGTGGTTCAGATACGCAGTATTTT,CGTGQGSGSDTQYF
.,.,TRBV5-1,TRBJ2-3,TGCGCCAGCACTAGTGGGGGCAATCTAGCGGCAGATACGCAGTATTTT,CASTSGGNLAADTQYF
few,.,TRBV5-1,TRBJ1-2,TGCGCCAGCAGCGCGGACAGAGCACCATATGGCTACACCTTC,CASSADRAPYGYTF
.,.,TRBV2,TRBJ1-3,TGTGCCAGCAGTGAATCGACCGGGAATAGAAACACCATATATTTT,CASSESTGNRNTIYF
.,TRBD2,TRBV19,TRBJ2-3,TGTGCCAGTAGTAGAGGGACTAGCGGCACAGATACGCAGTATTTT,CASSRGTSGTDTQYF
.,.,TRBV7-9,TRBJ1-4,TGTGCCAGCAGCTTAGAGAACACAAATGAAAAACTGTTTTTT,CASSLENTNEKLFF
.,.,TRBV29-1,TRBJ2-3,TGCAGCGTAGGTCCCACAGATACGCAGTATTTT,CSVGPTDTQYF
once,.,TRBV13,TRBJ2-1,TGTGCCAGCAGCTTAAGGACGACATTTAATGAGCAGTTCTTC,CASSLRTTFNEQFF
once,.,TRBV28,TRBJ1-1,TGTGCCAGCAAGACAGTAAGGCGCGCTGAAGCTTTCTTT,CASKTVRRAEAFF
.,.,TRBV28,TRBJ2-1,TGTGCCAGCAGTCCCGCTAGCGTTTCAAATGAGCAGTTCTTC,CASSPASVSNEQFF
once,.,TRBV5-6,TRBJ2-5,TGTGCCAGCAGCTTCGGTCGGGAGACCCAGTACTTC,CASSFGRETQYF
once,.,TRBV6-5,TRBJ2-3,TGTGCCAGCAGCTCCGCCGTCGGAAGGGTAACGCAGTATTTT,CASSSAVGRVTQYF
.,TRBD2,TRBV5-1,TRBJ2-3,TGCGCCAGCAGCTTGGAAGGACTAGAAGGCACAGATACGCAGTATTTT,CASSLEGLEGTDTQYF
.,.,TRBV18,TRBJ2-7,TGTGCCAGCTCACCCGGGGACAACTACGAGCAGTACTTC,CASSPGDNYEQYF
.,TRBD1,TRBV2,TRBJ2-7,TGTGCCAGCAGGGGACAGGGGGCTGCCTACGAGCAGTACTTC,CASRGQGAAYEQYF
.,.,TRBV6-5,TRBJ1-1,TGTGCCAGCAGTTCAAGGCAGAACACTGAAGCTTTCTTT,CASSSRQNTEAFF
.,.,TRBV30,TRBJ2-6,TGTGCCTCCGGCGTAGGAAGGATCCTGACTTTC,CASGVGRILTF
few,.,TRBV5-4,TRBJ1-6,TGTGCCAGCAGCTTGTGGGCAGATAGGTATTCACCCCTCCACTTT,CASSLWADRYSPLHF
once,TRBD2,TRBV7-9,TRBJ2-4,TGTGCCAGCAGCCGCATGGGGCCGGGGGGGACCAAAAACATTCAGTACTTC,CASSRMGPGGTKNIQYF
once,TRBD1,TRBV5-1,TRBJ2-7,TGCGCCAGCAGCCGGGGACAGGTCTACGAGCAGTACTTC,CASSRGQVYEQYF
.,.,TRBV6-5,TRBJ2-5,TGTGCCAGCAGTTACTCAGGGGTCAGTGGGGATATCCAGTACTTC,CASSYSGVSGDIQYF
.,.,TRBV15,TRBJ2-5,TGTGCCACCAGCAGAGATTTATTAGGGACGGGAGAGACCCAGTACTTC,CATSRDLLGTGETQYF
.,TRBD2,TRBV7-8,TRBJ2-7,TGTGCCAGCAGCCTTTCGTTAGCGGGAGGGAACGAGCAGTGCTTC,CASSLSLAGGNEQCF
.,.,TRBV7-8,TRBJ2-2,TGTGCCAGCAGCTTAGTATTCGGGGCCGTCAGAGGGGAGCTGTTTTTT,CASSLVFGAVRGELFF
.,.,TRBV28,TRBJ1-4,TGTGCCAGCAGTCCCTACGATGAAAAACTGTTTTTT,CASSPYDEKLFF
.,.,TRBV28,TRBJ2-5,TGTGCCAGCAGACGCCGGGATCGGGAGACCCAGTACTTC,CASRRRDRETQYF
.,.,TRBV6-1,TRBJ2-3,TGTGCCAGCAGTGTATACACAGATACGCAGTATTTT,CASSVYTDTQYF
few,TRBD2,TRBV6-1,TRBJ2-2,TGTGCCAGCTCTTTAACTAGCGGGAGCACCGGGGAGCTGTTTTTT,CASSLTSGSTGELFF
.,TRBD1,TRBV28,TRBJ1-2,TGTGCCAGCAGAACCCGACAGGGCGGGCTTTATGGCTACACCTTC,CASRTRQGGLYGYTF
.,.,TRBV11-2,TRBJ1-5,TGTGCCAGCAGCCCTGGACGGACCATCAATCAGCCCCAGCATTTT,CASSPGRTINQPQHF
.,.,TRBV11-3,TRBJ1-1,TGTGCCAGCAGTCTCCAGTATGGCACTGAAGCTTTCTTT,CASSLQYGTEAFF
.,.,TRBV28,TRBJ1-2,TGTGCCAGCAGTTTTCGGGGGGGGAGCTACACCTTC,CASSFRGGSYTF
.,.,TRBV11-3,TRBJ1-1,TGTGCCAGCAGCTTAGTTCTGAACACTGAAGCTTTCTTT,CASSLVLNTEAFF
few,TRBD2,TRBV5-1,TRBJ2-1,TGCGCCAGCAGCTTGGCCTTGGCGGGAGGTGAGCAGTTCTTC,CASSLALAGGEQFF
once,.,TRBV27,TRBJ1-5,TGTGCCAGCAGTTTATCGGGGGGGCATCAGCCCCAGCATTTT,CASSLSGGHQPQHF
.,.,TRBV29-1,TRBJ2-1,TGCAGCGTTGAACGGCACCTTGGGAATGAGCAGTTCTTC,CSVERHLGNEQFF
few,TRBD1,TRBV11-2,TRBJ2-7,TGTGCCAGCAGCTTAGGGTGGAGGACAGGCGGACTCTACGAGCAGTACTTC,CASSLGWRTGGLYEQYF
.,.,TRBV7-3,TRBJ1-1,TGTGCCAGCAGCTTAAATGTTGGCCTTGGCGCTGAAGCTTTCTTT,CASSLNVGLGAEAFF
.,TRBD1,TRBV28,TRBJ2-7,TGTGCCAGCAGTTCTGACAGGGTACCCTACGAGCAGTACTTC,CASSSDRVPYEQYF
.,.,TRBV6-1,TRBJ2-6,TGTGCCACGCAGCGCTCTGGGGCCAACGTCCTGACTTTC,CATQRSGANVLTF
once,.,TRBV5-1,TRBJ2-1,TGCGCCAGCAGCTTCCCCGGAGGGTGGCGGGAATTTAGCTCCTACAATGAGCAGTTCTTC,CASSFPGGWREFSSYNEQFF
.,TRBD1,TRBV27,TRBJ1-5,TGTGCCAGCAGTTTGCGCCCTCCCCAACAGGGGCTTAGCAATCAGCCCCAGCATTTT,CASSLRPPQQGLSNQPQHF
.,.,TRBV19,TRBJ2-1,TGTGCCAGTTCCCTCCTCGGGAATGAGCAGTTCTTC,CASSLLGNEQFF
.,TRBD1,TRBV7-6,TRBJ1-1,TGTGCCAGCAGCCAAGACAGGGGGGACACTGAAGCTTTCTTT,CASSQDRGDTEAFF
.,TRBD2,TRBV19,TRBJ2-1,TGTGCCAGTAGTCAATACCGACTAGCGGGAGGCTCTGAGCAGTTCTTC,CASSQYRLAGGSEQFF
.,.,TRBV12-5,TRBJ2-1,TGTGCTAGTGGTTTGGTACGGCTTGGGCGGGATGGCCTCTATGAGCAGTTCTTC,CASGLVRLGRDGLYEQFF
few,.,TRBV5-4,TRBJ2-1,TGTGCCAGCAGCTTACTTGGAAAATACAATGAGCAGTTCTTC,CASSLLGKYNEQFF
.,TRBD1,TRBV7-9,TRBJ1-2,TGTGCCAGCAGCTCTACAGGGGCAAAGGGCTACACCTTC,CASSSTGAKGYTF
few,TRBD1,TRBV7-9,TRBJ1-2,TGTGCCAGCACCAGAGACAGGGGCGGCTATGGCTACACCTTC,CASTRDRGGYGYTF
.,.,TRBV19,TRBJ2-2,TGTGCCAGTAGTATGCAAGGGTGGGCCGGGGAGCTGTTTTTT,CASSMQGWAGELFF
.,.,TRBV11-2,TRBJ1-1,TGTGCCAGCAGCTCTCCCGTGGGAACTTTTAACACTGAAGCTTTCTTT,CASSSPVGTFNTEAFF
.,TRBD1,TRBV9,TRBJ1-5,TGTGCCAGCAGCTTACAGGGGTTTGACAATCAGCCCCAGCATTTT,CASSLQGFDNQPQHF
.,.,TRBV6-5,TRBJ2-3,TGTGCCAGCAGGCGGGACCCCACAGATACGCAGTATTTT,CASRRDPTDTQYF